This T cell receptor (beta chain) was profiled in a study of shared clonotypes between healthy human individuals (dated by TCRdb to the early 2020s). Some background on the complete study: The cohort comprised a couple of women and a few men aged 18 to 49 years. Each donor's leukapheresis produced roughly between roughly 0.94 and 9.5 billion PBMCs. Different laboratories and diverse techniques were used to prepare libraries and sequence TCR repertoires, to increase sequencing depth and limit assay-specific biases. To estimate repertoire size and how much clonotype sharing occurs between individuals, the study deeply sequenced the blood TCR repertoires of roughly 5 healthy adults. For each donor, CD4 naive and CD4 memory were each given three plates, CD8 naive was given two plates, and CD8 memory was given one plate.

TCR CDR3 regions were amplified from genomic DNA by multiplex PCR using the deep immunoSEQ assay. Extracted genomic DNA from each cell subset was distributed evenly across all wells of several immunoSEQ 96-well plates, and each plate was treated as a replicate. For sorted subsets, approximately 190 ng genomic DNA, equal to approximately 30,000 T cell genomes, was loaded into each replicate PCR. Purified libraries were quantified with a Qubit 3.0 fluorometer, sized on a Bioanalyzer 2100, and re-quantified with the KAPA Library Quantification kit. Every immunoSEQ 96-well plate was sequenced on a separate single-read 150-cycle Illumina NextSeq 550 flow cell. The original methods were these. The immunoSEQ output contained only junctional sequences without quality scores, so filtering could not match that applied to full-length reads. To assign V/J genes and CDR3, sequences were annotated against IMGT germline references using PyIR, a Python wrapper for IgBLAST v1.9. Reads with weak V/J assignments (E-value above 1e-6), missing CDR3, stop codons, out-of-frame junctions, or ambiguous translated residues were removed. V3J clonotypes were defined by identical inferred V gene, J gene, and CDR3 amino acid sequence. To compute the percentage overlap between repertoires, the number of shared unique clonotypes was divided by the size of the smaller repertoire. RTK rarefaction, the Chao1 estimator, and Recon v2.1 estimates of unobserved clonotypes were used to assess repertoire richness. Generation probabilities were computed with OLGA for all TCRbeta clonotypes obtained by the gDNA method from four donors. Sourced from immuneACCESS, this table was stored by TCRdb with only in-frame sequences that have V and J called. A share of the clones is absent; for the studies checked, an unresolved V gene accounts for under half, and the remainder has no known explanation. Clone size and the V and J calls come from that table; the DNA yielded D and trimming. This sample gives 2 million to 2.5 million clones in total; less than 95% of them show up just once. The top ten hold around 0.38% of the sample.

The CDR3 runs 13 residues from the cysteine to the phenylalanine. The read is trimmed to its CDR3 DNA, 39 bases read in frame from base 1. According to the germline V gene, CDR1 reads SGHRS and CDR2 reads YFSETQ. V loses 3 bases of germline sequence and J loses 10 bases, and the interval between the two ends is 14 bases. Summary of the overall study and its limitations: Only blood was sampled, and tissue TCR repertoires likely differ from those in blood. Naive subsets generally had larger estimated clonotype richness than memory subsets did. Compared with non-shared clonotypes, clonotypes shared by all four sorted-subset donors had higher generation probabilities. Incomplete sequencing was indicated by rarefaction of sorted-subset datasets, despite the large sequencing depth. The genetic and exposure-history diversity represented was limited by the small number of donors. Based on pairwise subsampling, the degree of clonotype sharing among donors was expected to be affected by sequencing depth. Sharing across several donors was observed for around 5% of naive CD4, about 4% of naive CD8, roughly 2.3% of memory CD4, and about 0.4% of memory CD8 clonotypes.

Healthy HIV-negative adults with no recently reported acute infections or vaccinations were included as donors. Only Caucasian adults living in Nashville, Tennessee, USA were represented among the donors. CD4+ T cells were enriched by magnetic negative selection, after which naive cells were positively selected on CD45RA and the negative fraction was taken as the memory subset. After blood collection by leukapheresis, PBMCs were isolated using Ficoll-Histopaque density gradient centrifugation and then cryopreserved in the vapor phase of liquid nitrogen. Analytical flow cytometry was used to check the purity and quantity of each magnetically sorted T cell population. Genomic DNA was isolated from each sorted fraction and quantified by UV absorbance on a Nanodrop 2000c. For this clone: Its recognized antigen is unknown. Base qualities were left out, and no much larger clone turns up one base away.

The sequencing input was naive CD4+ T cells from PBMCs. The sample's cell subset or site, from its label and the paper: CD45RA+ positively selected. The rearranged segments are TRBV5-1 and TRBJ2-1; the D region is possibly TRBD1 or TRBD2, each matching across 5 bases. This receptor was obtained from a man in his late teens or twenties in good health. Some clones in this sample may be carry-over from other donors' samples. The CDR3 has the sequence CASSSGSGEEQFF. At the DNA level, the sequence is TGCGCCAGCAGCTCAGGGTCCGGGGAGGAGCAGTTCTTC.